The rows below give T cell receptor beta chains drawn from one sample of a study of blood T cell repertoires in COVID-19. TCRdb's table, derived via immunoSEQ multiplex PCR, lists solely in-frame clones and lacks some. Seen here are around 60,000 clones, 89% observed once, and the top ten hold over 11%. The specimen sequenced was peripheral blood. The receptors derive from a woman in her sixties with active COVID-19. CDR3s include the opening cysteine and the closing phenylalanine or tryptophan. The D gene is left open where the match is weak. The listing skips clone size in some rows; elsewhere it reads once, few, many or a size class.

J gene,V gene,clone size,D gene,CDR3 protein,CDR3 DNA
TRBJ2-7,TRBV2,NA,NA,CASSVGLAYEQYF,TGTGCCAGCAGTGTAGGACTCGCCTACGAGCAGTACTTC
TRBJ2-7,TRBV7-7,NA,TRBD2,CASSLGSGGGYEQYF,TGTGCTAGCAGCTTAGGATCGGGGGGAGGGTACGAGCAGTACTTC
TRBJ1-6,TRBV6-1,NA,TRBD1,CASSALGTGKGSPLHF,TGTGCCAGCAGTGCTTTAGGGACAGGGAAAGGATCACCCCTCCACTTT
TRBJ2-3,TRBV19,once,TRBD2,CASSTLAGGPKTQYF,TGTGCCAGTAGTACGTTAGCGGGGGGGCCCAAAACGCAGTATTTT
TRBJ1-5,TRBV2,NA,NA,CASSEPRGGLLDQPQHF,TGTGCCAGCAGTGAACCCAGAGGGGGTTTGTTGGATCAGCCCCAGCATTTT
TRBJ1-2,TRBV2,NA,NA,CASSETAEYYGYTF,TGTGCCAGCAGTGAAACTGCGGAGTACTATGGCTACACCTTC
TRBJ2-1,TRBV19,NA,TRBD1,CATLDRGSYNEQFF,TGTGCCACCCTGGACAGGGGCTCCTACAATGAGCAGTTCTTC
TRBJ1-5,TRBV2,NA,TRBD1,CASSGDRGQGQPQHF,TGTGCCAGCAGTGGGGACAGGGGGCAAGGTCAGCCCCAGCATTTT
TRBJ2-1,TRBV4-1,NA,NA,CASSQVSTGAYNEQFF,TGCGCCAGCAGCCAAGTGTCCACGGGTGCCTACAATGAGCAGTTCTTC
TRBJ1-1,TRBV18,NA,NA,CASSPNRLVEAFF,TGTGCCAGCTCACCAAACAGGCTGGTTGAAGCTTTCTTT
TRBJ2-3,TRBV9,NA,NA,CASGQQVADDTQYF,TGTGCCAGCGGCCAGCAGGTGGCCGACGATACGCAGTATTTT
TRBJ1-6,TRBV11-3,NA,NA,CASSLLFFHNSPLHF,TGTGCCAGCAGCTTACTTTTCTTTCATAATTCACCCCTCCACTTT
TRBJ2-5,TRBV3-1/TRBV3-2,NA,NA,CASSQDRETQYF,TGTGCCAGCAGCCAAGATAGGGAGACCCAGTACTTC
TRBJ2-5,TRBV7-7,NA,NA,CASSPRAGWGETQYF,TGTGCTAGCAGCCCTAGGGCAGGGTGGGGAGAGACCCAGTACTTC
TRBJ2-7,TRBV5-4,NA,NA,CASSNSLSYEQYF,TGTGCCAGCAGCAATTCCCTTTCCTACGAGCAGTACTTC
TRBJ2-3,TRBV7-2,NA,TRBD2,CASSFVPGLETDTQYF,TGTGCCAGCAGCTTCGTACCGGGACTAGAAACAGATACGCAGTATTTT
TRBJ1-2,TRBV6-5,NA,NA,CASSLQQGNYGYTF,TGTGCCAGCAGTCTACAACAGGGTAACTATGGCTACACCTTC
TRBJ2-5,TRBV5-1,NA,NA,CASSSAVGASETQYF,TGCGCCAGCAGCTCAGCCGTGGGCGCCAGCGAGACCCAGTACTTC
TRBJ2-1,TRBV11-3,NA,TRBD2,CASSSGIAGGLPRDYNEQFF,TGTGCCAGCAGCTCCGGGATAGCGGGGGGGCTCCCCCGGGACTACAATGAGCAGTTCTTC
TRBJ2-4,TRBV18,NA,NA,CASSPPLAKNIQYF,TGTGCCAGCTCACCCCCCCTAGCCAAAAACATTCAGTACTTC
TRBJ2-3,TRBV18,NA,TRBD1,CASSSLPGTGGTDTQYF,TGTGCCAGCTCATCCCTACCCGGGACAGGGGGGACAGATACGCAGTATTTT
TRBJ1-3,TRBV3-1/TRBV3-2,NA,NA,CASSLWGAGNTIYF,TGTGCCAGCAGCCTGTGGGGGGCTGGAAACACCATATATTTT
TRBJ2-7,TRBV21-1,once,NA,CASTSNRGPVSYEQYF,TGTGCCAGCACCTCAAACAGGGGGCCGGTCTCCTACGAGCAGTACTTC
TRBJ2-7,TRBV20-1,NA,NA,CSAPRGGEQYF,TGCAGTGCTCCCAGGGGCGGCGAGCAGTACTTC
TRBJ1-1,TRBV10-3,NA,TRBD1,CAIGTGANTEAFF,TGTGCCATTGGGACAGGAGCTAACACTGAAGCTTTCTTT
TRBJ2-1,TRBV6-5,NA,NA,CASSLTVNPYNEQFF,TGTGCCAGCAGCTTGACAGTAAACCCCTACAATGAGCAGTTCTTC
TRBJ2-5,TRBV7-8,NA,NA,CASSLAYPGKETQYF,TGTGCCAGCAGCTTAGCGTATCCCGGGAAGGAGACCCAGTACTTC
TRBJ1-2,TRBV5-1,NA,TRBD1,CASRLDRANYGYTF,TGCGCCAGCAGATTGGACAGGGCAAACTATGGCTACACCTTC
TRBJ2-7,TRBV11-1,NA,NA,CASSSDTHEQYF,TGTGCCAGCAGCTCGGACACCCACGAGCAGTACTTC
TRBJ2-5,TRBV3-1/TRBV3-2,NA,TRBD2,CASSMGLAGEETQYF,TGTGCCAGCAGCATGGGACTAGCGGGGGAAGAGACCCAGTACTTC
TRBJ2-3,TRBV10-2,NA,TRBD2,CASRTSGGPAGNF,TGCGCCAGTAGGACTAGCGGGGGCCCGGCGGGTAATTTT
TRBJ2-5,TRBV5-1,NA,TRBD2,CASSWRLAGDQETQYF,TGCGCCAGCAGCTGGAGACTAGCGGGGGATCAAGAGACCCAGTACTTC
TRBJ2-7,TRBV29-1,NA,NA,CSVATVDEQYF,TGCAGCGTAGCTACAGTTGACGAGCAGTACTTC
TRBJ2-1,TRBV5-1,once,TRBD2,CASRGLAGSSDYNEQFF,TGCGCCAGCAGAGGGCTAGCGGGTTCCTCCGACTACAATGAGCAGTTCTTC
TRBJ2-1,TRBV5-5,NA,TRBD2,CASRNSGGAYEQFF,TGTGCCAGCCGAAACAGCGGGGGGGCCTATGAGCAGTTCTTC
TRBJ2-7,TRBV7-2,once,TRBD2,CASNPGGETYEQYF,TGTGCCAGCAATCCTGGGGGGGAGACCTACGAGCAGTACTTC
TRBJ2-2,TRBV24-1,NA,TRBD1,CATSPQMGTGHDTGELFF,TGTGCCACCAGCCCTCAGATGGGGACAGGGCACGACACCGGGGAGCTGTTTTTT
TRBJ2-2,TRBV11-3,NA,NA,CASSVHRANTGELFF,TGTGCCAGCAGCGTCCACAGGGCGAACACCGGGGAGCTGTTTTTT